Sequencing of this T cell receptor beta chain was carried out in a study of OX40 agonist ivuxolimab in advanced cancers. The CDR3 sequence is 12 residues long. Germline loops: CDR1 SGHRS, CDR2 YFSETQ. The ends were cut back, 0 bases at V and 5 bases at J, with 5 bases in the middle. Some clones are missing from TCRdb's copy, which holds only in-frame ones; the method was immunoSEQ multiplex PCR. The data contain 85,000 to 100,000 clones, more than 75% of them singletons. Specimen: CD4+ or CD8+ T cells sorted from blood, collected in a trial of the OX40 agonist ivuxolimab. This receptor was obtained from an adult with an advanced solid tumor such as melanoma, head and neck, liver or kidney cancer. This chain uses TRBV5-1 with TRBJ2-5, with D perhaps TRBD2 (5 bases). CDR3 region: CASSLVAETQYF. DNA for the CDR3: TGCGCCAGCAGCTTGGTAGCGGAGACCCAGTACTTC.